The TCR beta chain described here comes from a study of T cells in Graves' hyperthyroidism and ophthalmopathy. TCR beta CDR3 regions were amplified from RNA. HTBI primers were used for first-round RT-PCR of the TCR CDR3. MiXCR, run by TCRdb on the multiplex PCR reads, gives a single entry per CDR3 protein. The sample has a few hundred thousand distinct CDR3 sequences, more than 15% seen once. The V and J ends lost 2 bases and 6 bases, in that order; junction bases with no gene match: 3. This CDR3 has 15 residues. Germline loops: CDR1 MDHEN, CDR2 SYDVKM. This clonotype was counted between two and nine times.

This TCR was sampled from a woman under 30 with Graves' hyperthyroidism that later progressed to Graves' ophthalmopathy. The chain carries TRBV28 and TRBJ2-1; 11 bases are a match to TRBD2. Sequenced: blood. The CDR3 spells CASSLILAGANEQFF. CDR3 DNA sequence: TGTGCCAGCAGTTTAATACTAGCGGGGGCCAATGAGCAGTTCTTC.